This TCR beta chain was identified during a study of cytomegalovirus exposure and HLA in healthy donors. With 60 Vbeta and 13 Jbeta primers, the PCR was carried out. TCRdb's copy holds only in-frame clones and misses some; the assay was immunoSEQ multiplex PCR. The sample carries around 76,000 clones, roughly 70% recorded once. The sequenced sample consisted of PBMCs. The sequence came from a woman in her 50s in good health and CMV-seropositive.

Written as DNA, the CDR3 is TGTGCCATCTCGTCGGATTCTCGCGGGAGCGTGGTTGAGCAGTTCTTC. As protein: CAISSDSRGSVVEQFF. This chain joins TRBV10-3 and TRBJ2-1; 7 bases fit TRBD2. Germline CDR1 is ENHRY and CDR2 is SYGVKD. Trimming at V came to 8 bases and at J to 9 bases, leaving 19 bases not matched to a gene. The CDR3 runs to 16 residues.